This TCR beta chain was sequenced during a study of blood T cell repertoires in COVID-19 (dated by TCRdb to about 2020). The study in broad terms: The collaborator samples originated in the United States, Italy and Spain and spanned the acute and convalescent phases of COVID-19. The material from the prospective study consisted of cDNA or gDNA derived from T cells, B-cell-depleted T cells, or PBMCs. Subjects who had been exposed to COVID-19, were actively infected with it, or had recovered from it provided the deeply sampled blood TCRbeta repertoires that made up the dataset. The repertoires were released in a freely available public database intended as a resource for research on the immune response to SARS-CoV-2. The samples were drawn from two sources: the first 160 participants of the ongoing ImmuneRACE study, and 1,200 or so subjects contributed by 6 global collaborators. Nearly every sample came with metadata listing a de-identified subject ID, COVID-19 status, age in years and sex. Where available, HLA class I and class II types were taken from metadata supplied by the sample provider and were not determined by assay-based typing. The paper as a whole reports these results and caveats: The amount of clinical and demographic metadata varied by source and participant and was provided uncurated.

Whole blood was collected in K2EDTA tubes by collaborating institutions according to the institutions' own protocols. For TCRbeta analysis, collaborators shipped samples as frozen whole blood, isolated PBMCs, or DNA extracted from either of those sample types. Taken from the germline V gene (reference sequence), the CDR1 and CDR2 loops are SEHNR and FQNEAQ. The CDR3 holds 15 amino acids from the cysteine to the phenylalanine. The CDR3 DNA has 45 bases and is translated from base 1. The germline V end is reduced by 5 bases and the J end by 4 bases; junction bases left unmatched: 9. Concerning this clone: Its specific antigen is unknown. No base-level quality is on record; no much larger clone is a single base apart.

TCRbeta CDR3 regions were amplified from genomic DNA by means of the immunoSEQ Assay, a bias-controlled multiplex PCR. Regarding the original processing steps: The number of nucleated cells in each sample was estimated from the amplification of reference gene primers within the assay. To quantify the absolute abundance of each unique TCRbeta CDR3 rearrangement, sequence reads were collapsed and filtered. For each sample, productive Simpson clonality was calculated as the square root of Simpson's diversity index over productive rearrangements. In its TCRdb copy, this immuneACCESS table keeps in-frame sequences only and misses some clones. Where compared with another copy, unresolved V genes explain less than half of these, and the others have no known cause. Clonal size and the V and J genes are those of that table, whereas D and trimming came from the DNA. A total of about 68,000 clones appear in this sample, roughly 84% of them only once. 9.8% of the sample is held by the ten biggest clonotypes.

Rearrangement joined TRBV7-9 to TRBJ1-2; TRBD1 matches 8 bases in the middle. This sequence was found in a woman aged 50 to 60 with acute or convalescent COVID-19. Specimen: peripheral blood. The CDR3 region has the sequence CASSPWDRRGYGYTF. The nucleotides read TGTGCCAGCAGCCCATGGGACAGGCGCGGCTATGGCTACACCTTC.